A selection of T cell receptor beta chains follows, all from one sample in a study of spatial heterogeneity in lung cancer. TCRdb recomputed calls from the 5' RACE reads with MiXCR, one row per CDR3 protein. The profile shows some 41,000 distinct CDR3 sequences, approximately 22% of them singletons. Sequencing was performed on PBMCs, taken at follow-up. The receptors come from a female donor with early-stage non-small cell lung cancer. The CDR3 runs from the conserved cysteine through the conserved F or W. A D gene is named only where the DNA matches it firmly. The listing skips clone size in some rows; elsewhere it reads once, few, many or a size class.

clone_size | d_call | j_call | v_call | cdr3_aa | cdr3_nt
many | TRBD2 | TRBJ2-3 | TRBV10-3 | CATRLAGGPTDTQYF | TGTGCCACGAGACTAGCGGGGGGCCCTACAGATACGCAGTATTTT
few | - | TRBJ2-2 | TRBV5-1 | CASSLWPDLNTGELFF | TGCGCCAGCAGCTTGTGGCCAGACCTGAACACCGGGGAGCTGTTTTTT
- | - | TRBJ2-5 | TRBV7-2 | CASSLGLAQEPQYF | TGTGCCAGCAGCTTAGGCCTAGCCCAAGAGCCCCAGTACTTC
many | - | TRBJ2-1 | TRBV5-1 | CASSLVVPPEYNEQFF | TGCGCCAGCAGCTTGGTAGTCCCCCCGGAGTACAATGAGCAGTTCTTC
few | - | TRBJ2-3 | TRBV11-2 | CASSQRGRLNTQYF | TGTGCCAGCAGCCAGCGTGGGCGGCTGAATACGCAGTATTTT
many | - | TRBJ1-6 | TRBV3-1 | CASMGRDNSPLHF | TGTGCCAGCATGGGCAGAGATAATTCACCCCTCCACTTT
- | - | TRBJ2-7 | TRBV5-6 | CASSRGRGRHEQYF | TGTGCCAGCAGCCGAGGTCGGGGGCGACACGAGCAGTACTTC
- | - | TRBJ1-2 | TRBV7-6 | CASSLDQGMDGYTF | TGTGCCAGCAGCTTAGACCAGGGTATGGATGGCTACACCTTC
- | - | TRBJ2-6 | TRBV7-3 | CASALGWGRGDSGANVLTF | TGTGCCAGCGCCCTAGGATGGGGACGAGGAGACTCTGGGGCCAACGTCCTGACTTTC
few | - | TRBJ1-4 | TRBV20-1 | CSASLRGATNEKLFF | TGCAGTGCTAGCCTTCGAGGGGCGACTAATGAAAAACTGTTTTTT
- | - | TRBJ2-5 | TRBV2 | CASSRLVAVGETQYF | TGTGCCAGCAGCAGACTAGTTGCTGTCGGGGAGACCCAGTACTTC
few | TRBD1 | TRBJ2-5 | TRBV20-1 | CSARPRTGEGQETQYF | TGCAGTGCTAGACCCCGGACAGGGGAGGGACAAGAGACCCAGTACTTC
- | - | TRBJ1-2 | TRBV19 | CASSMGRFYGYTF | TGTGCCAGTAGTATGGGGCGGTTCTATGGCTACACCTTC
- | - | TRBJ2-6 | TRBV29-1 | CSAQGGTGANVLTF | TGCAGCGCTCAGGGGGGGACTGGGGCCAACGTCCTGACTTTC
- | - | TRBJ2-3 | TRBV7-2 | CASSFPRDTQYF | TGTGCCAGCAGCTTCCCCCGGGATACGCAGTATTTT
few | - | TRBJ1-1 | TRBV29-1 | CSVEDRRGLDPKAFF | TGCAGCGTTGAAGATCGGCGGGGGCTCGACCCCAAAGCTTTCTTT
many | TRBD2 | TRBJ2-4 | TRBV5-1 | CASSLGLAENIQYF | TGCGCCAGCAGCTTGGGACTAGCGGAAAACATTCAGTACTTC
- | TRBD1 | TRBJ1-1 | TRBV2 | CASSGTGGNTEAFF | TGTGCCAGCAGTGGGACAGGGGGGAACACTGAAGCTTTCTTT
- | - | TRBJ1-1 | TRBV20-1 | CSAKGDPTEAFF | TGCAGTGCCAAAGGAGATCCCACTGAAGCTTTCTTT
- | - | TRBJ2-1 | TRBV7-7 | CASSLDGYNEQFF | TGTGCTAGCAGCTTAGACGGTTACAATGAGCAGTTCTTC